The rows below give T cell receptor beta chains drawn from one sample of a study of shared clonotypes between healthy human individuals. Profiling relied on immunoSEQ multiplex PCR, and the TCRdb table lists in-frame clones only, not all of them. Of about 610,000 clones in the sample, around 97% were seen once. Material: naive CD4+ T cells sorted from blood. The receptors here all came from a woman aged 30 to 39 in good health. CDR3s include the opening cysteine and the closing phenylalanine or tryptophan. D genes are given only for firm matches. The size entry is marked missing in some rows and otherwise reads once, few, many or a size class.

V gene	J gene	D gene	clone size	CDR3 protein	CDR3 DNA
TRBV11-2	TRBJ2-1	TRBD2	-	CASSPTSGRAIEQFF	TGTGCCAGCAGCCCTACTAGCGGGAGGGCCATTGAGCAGTTCTTC
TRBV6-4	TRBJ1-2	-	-	CASSDSIRAYGYTF	TGTGCCAGCAGTGACTCGATCAGGGCCTATGGCTACACCTTC
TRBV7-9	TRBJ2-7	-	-	CASSLSSDEQYF	TGTGCCAGCAGCTTATCATCTGACGAGCAGTACTTC
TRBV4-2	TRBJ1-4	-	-	CASSQGDAGRHEKLFF	TGTGCCAGCAGCCAAGGAGATGCAGGCAGACATGAAAAACTGTTTTTT
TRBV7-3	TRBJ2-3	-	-	CASSRQGIGDTQYF	TGTGCCAGCAGCCGCCAGGGAATAGGGGATACGCAGTATTTT
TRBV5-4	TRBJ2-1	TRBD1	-	CASSHRGSYPNNEQFF	TGTGCCAGCAGCCACAGGGGGTCTTACCCTAACAATGAGCAGTTCTTC
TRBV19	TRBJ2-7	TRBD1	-	CASSTQGVRGSYEQYF	TGTGCCAGTAGTACCCAGGGGGTTAGGGGTTCCTACGAGCAGTACTTC
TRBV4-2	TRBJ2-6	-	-	CASSQIGQQRANVLTF	TGTGCCAGCAGCCAGATCGGACAGCAAAGGGCCAACGTCCTGACTTTC
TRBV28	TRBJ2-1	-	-	CASGENRESEQFF	TGTGCCAGCGGAGAGAACAGGGAAAGTGAGCAGTTCTTC
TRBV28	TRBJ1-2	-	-	CASSPYSTEDYTF	TGTGCCAGCAGTCCCTACAGCACCGAAGACTACACCTTC
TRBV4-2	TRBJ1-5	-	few	CASSQPGPTDSNQPQHF	TGTGCCAGCAGCCAACCGGGACCAACCGACAGCAATCAGCCCCAGCATTTT
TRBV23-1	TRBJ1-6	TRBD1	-	CASSVPGTGGSPLHF	TGCGCCAGCAGTGTTCCGGGGACAGGAGGTTCACCCCTCCACTTT
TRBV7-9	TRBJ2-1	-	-	CASSLAGAEQFF	TGTGCCAGCAGCTTAGCAGGGGCCGAGCAGTTCTTC
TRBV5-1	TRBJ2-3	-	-	CASSLEGEVAGARGDTQYF	TGCGCCAGCAGCTTGGAAGGGGAGGTGGCAGGGGCGCGCGGAGATACGCAGTATTTT
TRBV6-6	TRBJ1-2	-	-	CATAMVGYGYTF	TGTGCCACCGCGATGGTTGGCTATGGCTACACCTTC
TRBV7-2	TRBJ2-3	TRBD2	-	CASSGASGRTDTQYF	TGTGCCAGCAGCGGGGCTAGCGGGAGAACAGATACGCAGTATTTT
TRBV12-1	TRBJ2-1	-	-	CASSFCSSGRGLYGNEQFF	TGTGCCAGCAGCTTTTGTTCTAGCGGGAGGGGTCTTTACGGCAATGAGCAGTTCTTC
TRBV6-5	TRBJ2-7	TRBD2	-	CASSSSRGEYF	TGTGCCAGCAGTTCCTCTCGGGGGGAGTACTTC
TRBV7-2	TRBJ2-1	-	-	CASSLRGAVANEQFF	TGTGCCAGCAGCTTGCGCGGGGCCGTGGCCAATGAGCAGTTCTTC
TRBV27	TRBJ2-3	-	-	CASSLSRSVDTQYF	TGTGCCAGCAGTTTAAGTAGGTCGGTCGATACGCAGTATTTT
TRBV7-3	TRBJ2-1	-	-	CASSSDYGVQFF	TGTGCCAGCAGCTCCGACTACGGGGTGCAGTTCTTC
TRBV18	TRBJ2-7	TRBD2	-	CASSPRTSVAWEQYF	TGTGCCAGCTCACCAAGGACTAGCGTCGCCTGGGAGCAGTACTTC
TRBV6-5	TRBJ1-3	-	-	CASRTGTSSGNTIYF	TGTGCCAGCAGGACAGGAACATCGTCAGGAAACACCATATATTTT
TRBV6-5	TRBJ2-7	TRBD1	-	CASSRDRASHYEQYF	TGTGCCAGCAGCCGGGACAGGGCCTCCCACTACGAGCAGTACTTC
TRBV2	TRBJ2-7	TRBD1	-	CASSGGQGDYEQYF	TGTGCCAGCAGTGGGGGACAGGGCGACTACGAGCAGTACTTC
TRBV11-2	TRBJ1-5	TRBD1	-	CASSLGQGGNQPQHF	TGTGCCAGCAGCCTCGGACAGGGTGGCAATCAGCCCCAGCATTTT
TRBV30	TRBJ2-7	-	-	CAWSRGSSYEQYF	TGTGCCTGGAGTCGGGGGAGCTCCTACGAGCAGTACTTC
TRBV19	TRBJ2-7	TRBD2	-	CASNREGSYEQYF	TGTGCCAGTAACCGGGAGGGCTCCTACGAGCAGTACTTC
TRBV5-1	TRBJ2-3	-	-	CASSRDLSTDTQYF	TGCGCCAGCAGCCGGGACTTAAGCACAGATACGCAGTATTTT
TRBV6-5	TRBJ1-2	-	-	CASSDPGTFYGYTF	TGTGCCAGCAGTGATCCTGGGACATTCTATGGCTACACCTTC
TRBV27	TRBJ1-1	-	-	CASSLGAGLEAFF	TGTGCCAGCAGTTTAGGGGCAGGGCTTGAAGCTTTCTTT
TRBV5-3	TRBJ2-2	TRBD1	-	CASSRGQGVPGELFF	TGTGCCAGCAGCCGGGGACAGGGAGTCCCCGGGGAGCTGTTTTTT
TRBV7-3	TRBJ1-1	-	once	CASSLAPEYTEAFF	TGTGCCAGCAGCTTAGCTCCGGAATACACTGAAGCTTTCTTT
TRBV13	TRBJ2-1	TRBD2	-	CASRPIGEGEQFF	TGTGCCAGCAGACCAATCGGGGAGGGTGAGCAGTTCTTC
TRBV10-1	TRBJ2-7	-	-	CASSGRKPKSYEQYF	TGCGCCAGCAGTGGACGAAAACCCAAATCCTACGAGCAGTACTTC
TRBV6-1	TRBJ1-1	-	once	CASSEGPPTYEAFF	TGTGCCAGCAGTGAAGGGCCCCCGACCTACGAAGCTTTCTTT
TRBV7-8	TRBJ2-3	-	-	CASSFTAERGTDTQYF	TGTGCCAGCAGCTTTACAGCGGAGAGGGGAACAGATACGCAGTATTTT
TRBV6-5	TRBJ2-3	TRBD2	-	CASRSGGGDTQYF	TGTGCCAGCCGTAGCGGGGGTGGAGATACGCAGTATTTT
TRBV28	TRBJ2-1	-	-	CASFRATSYNEQFF	TGTGCCAGCTTCAGGGCCACTTCCTACAATGAGCAGTTCTTC
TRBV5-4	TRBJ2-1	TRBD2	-	CASSLPTSGRGNEQFF	TGTGCCAGCAGCTTACCGACTAGCGGGAGGGGGAATGAGCAGTTCTTC
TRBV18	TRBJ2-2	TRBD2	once	CASSPRTSGRDTGELFF	TGTGCCAGCTCACCTCGGACTAGCGGGAGGGACACCGGGGAGCTGTTTTTT
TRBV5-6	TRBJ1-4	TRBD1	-	CASSYDTGTGGLEKLFF	TGTGCCAGCAGCTACGATACCGGGACAGGAGGGTTAGAAAAACTGTTTTTT